Below are 6 T cell receptor beta chains sequenced from a single sample in a study of blood T cells in healthy people across ages (dated by TCRdb to about 2015). Library prep was done by 5' RACE. Sequencer: Illumina HiSeq 2500. The second PCR ran for about 6 to 12 cycles and used a J-beta primer mix along with a sample-barcoded 5' primer. TCRdb's own reprocessing of the public reads used fastp at Q25 and MiXCR and kept productive beta chains. Every entry covers one CDR3 protein and lists the most common genes and DNA from its rows. Recorded for this sample are about 580,000 distinct CDR3 sequences; around half of them occurred a single time. The ten largest clones add up to approximately 25% of the sample. Material for sequencing was blood. The source is a man older than 75 in good health.

J is TRBJ2-3 and V is TRBV28; maybe TRBD2 (5 bases). The CDR3 is 12 residues long. V lost 4 bases to trimming and J lost 10 bases, with 12 bases between them. The germline gives CDR1 MDHEN, CDR2 SYDVKM. The DNA of the CDR3 is TGTGCCAGCAGTTCCCCGCGGAGGTCGCAGTATTTT. This translates into CASSSPRRSQYF.

The rearrangement joins TRBV7-2 to TRBJ2-7, with TRBD1 as a possible D gene (6 bases). This CDR3 is 14 amino acids long. V was clipped by 1 base and J by 3 bases, with 10 bases between them. Germline lookup yields CDR1 SGHTA and CDR2 FQGNSA. CDR3 nucleotide sequence: TGTGCCAGCAGCTTAGGGTACAGGGACTACGAGCAGTACTTC. Its protein is CASSLGYRDYEQYF.

This clonotype showed up many times. V is TRBV6-6 and J is TRBJ1-1; D call uncertain. The germline gives CDR1 MNHNY, CDR2 SVGAGI (reference sequence). There are 12 residues in the CDR3. V lost 6 bases to trimming and J lost 5 bases, with 10 bases between them. The CDR3 DNA follows: TGTGCCAGCAGCCCACAGCAAACTGAAGCTTTCTTT. Protein sequence: CASSPQQTEAFF.

The chain uses TRBV27 and TRBJ2-5; D remains unclear. From germline, CDR1 is MNHEY and CDR2 SMNVEV (reference sequence). The CDR3 totals 14 residues. V was cut by 3 bases and J by 0 bases, with 8 bases left in between. This CDR3 is CASSFAMYQETQYF. DNA of the CDR3: TGTGCCAGCAGTTTTGCCATGTACCAAGAGACCCAGTACTTC.

CDR3 in DNA: TGCAGCGTAATAGCGGGAGCTAGCACAGATACGCAGTATTTT. Amino acids: CSVIAGASTDTQYF. This sequence joins TRBV29-1 and TRBJ2-3; 9 bases map to TRBD2. Germline V gene sequence: CDR1 SQVTM, CDR2 ANQGSEA. The CDR3 has 14 residues. Losses at the gene ends were 6 bases for V and 0 bases for J; bases not matched to a gene: 4.

This clonotype was seen more than once but under ten times. This rearrangement joins TRBV7-9 to TRBJ2-7; 11 bases align to TRBD2. The CDR3 sequence is 16 residues long. J was trimmed by 11 bases and V by 1 base; bases with no gene match: 13. The germline V gene has CDR1 SEHNR and CDR2 FQNEAQ (reference sequence). The CDR3 here is CASSLGLAGNPSGKYF. CDR3 in DNA: TGTGCCAGCAGCTTAGGACTAGCGGGGAACCCAAGTGGGAAGTACTTC.